Below are 27 T cell receptor beta chains sequenced from a single sample in a study of immune heterogeneity within non-small cell lung tumors. Multiplex PCR was performed with 32 V and 13 J primers, and it amplified TCR beta CDR3. MiXCR was run by TCRdb on the multiplex PCR reads, yielding one entry per CDR3 protein. The repertoire consists of tens of thousands of distinct CDR3 sequences, with approximately 30% occurring once and the leading ten covering approximately 3.9%. Bulk tumor genomic DNA, around 600 ng per sample, was the template. Primary tumors were biopsied several times each, far apart, intraoperatively. Enrolled patients presented with newly diagnosed, previously untreated non-small cell lung cancer and underwent curative surgery. The material sequenced was lung tumor tissue. These receptors were collected from a middle-aged man with non-small cell lung cancer.

The V and J genes are TRBV20-1 and TRBJ1-2; no reliable D call. The CDR3 has 14 residues. Trimming removed 0 bases from V and 6 bases from J, with 14 bases in between. CDR1 and CDR2 from the germline V gene are DFQATT and SNEGSKA (reference sequence). CDR3 sequence: CSARDLQAFDGYTF. CDR3 sequence (DNA): TGCAGTGCTAGAGATCTTCAAGCTTTCGATGGCTACACCTTC.

This clonotype showed up many times. The chain recombines TRBV6-6 with TRBJ1-1; a possible D gene is TRBD1 (6 bases). This CDR3 spans 14 amino acids. The germline V and J ends were trimmed by 0 bases and 4 bases, with 9 bases remaining between them. Germline CDR1 reads MNHNY; CDR2 reads SVGAGI (reference sequence). The DNA of the CDR3 is TGTGCCAGCAGTTACTCGGCAGGGGCCACTGAAGCTTTCTTT. It is translated as CASSYSAGATEAFF.

The sample holds many counts of this clonotype. The chain joins TRBV27 to TRBJ1-2, with TRBD1 matching over 7 bases. The CDR3 runs 14 residues. J gave up 3 bases and V 3 bases, and 4 bases lay outside the gene matches. CDR1 and CDR2 from the germline V gene are MNHEY and SMNVEV (reference sequence). Here the CDR3 reads CASSFGRGDYGYTF. The CDR3 nucleotides are TGTGCCAGCAGTTTCGGCAGGGGGGACTATGGCTACACCTTC.

The genes are TRBV18 and TRBJ2-2; 9 bases align to TRBD1. The germline CDR1 and CDR2 sequences are KGHSH and LQKENI. V trimming: 2 bases; J trimming: 5 bases; junction bases outside the gene matches: 12. This CDR3 comprises 18 residues. The CDR3 protein is CASSPRTTGTGSTGELFF. The DNA for the CDR3 is TGTGCCAGCTCACCAAGAACGACCGGGACAGGGTCTACCGGGGAGCTGTTTTTT. The full variable domain, in which reference TRBV18 and TRBJ2-2 provide the parts outside the CDR3, is NAGVMQNPRHLVRRRGQEARLRCSPMKGHSHVYWYRQLPEEGLKFMVYLQKENIIDESGMPKERFSAEFPKEGPSILRIQQVVRGDSAAYFCASSPRTTGTGSTGELFFGEGSRLTVL.

This clonotype was recorded only once. The CDR3 DNA reads TGTGCCAGCAGCTTCATGGCGGGGGAACGTGTTGAAGCTTTCTTT. Protein product: CASSFMAGERVEAFF. The V call is TRBV7-3, the J call TRBJ1-1; TRBD1 is a possible D gene (5 bases). The V and J ends lost 3 bases and 7 bases respectively, with 18 bases between them. This CDR3 has 15 amino acids. Looked up from germline, CDR1 is SGHTA and CDR2 is FQGTGA.

This clonotype was recorded a few times. V is TRBV29-1 and J is TRBJ1-4; D call uncertain. V dropped 5 bases and J dropped 8 bases, with 12 bases sitting between them. The CDR3 spans 12 residues. Germline V CDR1 and CDR2: SQVTM, ANQGSEA. This CDR3 is CSVYSHGEKLFF. The DNA of the CDR3 is TGCAGCGTTTACTCCCACGGGGAAAAACTGTTTTTT.

On this clonotype itself: One base away lies a much larger clone, so this may be a sequencing read error. The CDR3 loop reads CTSSEEGYNSPLHF. CDR3 DNA: TGCACCAGCAGTGAGGAGGGGTATAATTCACCCCTCCACTTT. The chain employs TRBV10-2 and TRBJ1-6, with D possibly matching TRBD1 (5 bases). The CDR3 covers 14 residues. Germline lookup yields CDR1 WSHSY and CDR2 SAAADI.

This clonotype is deemed medium-sized. The chain employs TRBV30 and TRBJ1-2, with D possibly TRBD1 on 5 matching bases. CDR1 and CDR2 from the germline V gene are GTSNPN and SVGIG (reference sequence). Deletions cut 2 bases from V and 4 bases from J, with 11 bases between. The CDR3 sequence is 13 residues long. CDR3 in amino acids: CAWSSGTTYGYTF. The CDR3 nucleotides read TGTGCCTGGAGTTCCGGGACTACCTATGGCTACACCTTC.

A few counts support this clonotype. V and J are TRBV9 and TRBJ1-1, with 8 nucleotides matching TRBD1. This CDR3 has 15 amino acids. V dropped 1 base and J dropped 1; count of bases not matched to a gene: 3. Germline V CDR1 and CDR2: SGDLS, YYNGEE. The CDR3 loop reads CASSVFRGQNTEAFF. CDR3 sequence (DNA): TGTGCCAGCAGCGTATTCAGGGGGCAGAACACTGAAGCTTTCTTT.

This clonotype was detected only a few times. The chain's CDR3 is CASSVDLGGIEQYF. CDR3 DNA sequence: TGTGCCAGCAGCGTAGATTTGGGAGGTATCGAGCAGTACTTC. The rearrangement joins TRBV9 to TRBJ2-7, with D possibly matching TRBD2 (6 bases). V dropped 0 bases and J dropped 6 bases, with 13 bases sitting between them. The germline V gene encodes CDR1 SGDLS and CDR2 YYNGEE. This CDR3 spans 14 amino acids.

By share, this clonotype counts as medium-sized (0.01 to 0.1%). The DNA of the CDR3 is TGTGCCAGCAGTTACTCAGGAGTCTATGGCTACACCTTC. It encodes CASSYSGVYGYTF. The chain uses TRBV6-6 and TRBJ1-2; no firm D call. V lost 0 bases, J lost 4 bases, and 6 bases lay in between. This CDR3 has 13 amino acids. In germline, CDR1 is MNHNY, CDR2 SVGAGI (reference sequence).

Remarks on this clonotype: The conserved closing phenylalanine or tryptophan is absent in this CDR3, likely reflecting a read error. The CDR3 DNA reads TGTGCCAGTAGTCTAAGGACCATTAACACCGGGGAGCTGTTTGTT. Its protein product is CASSLRTINTGELFV. The chain has TRBV19 and TRBJ2-2; D gene uncertain. Germline V gene lookup returns CDR1 LNHDA and CDR2 SQIVND (reference sequence). V was shortened by 5 bases and J by 2 bases, with 12 bases between the two germline ends. This CDR3 is built from 15 residues.

Points on this clonotype: This may be a read error, as it is one base from a much larger clone. This chain uses TRBV10-3 with TRBJ2-7; TRBD1 is a possible D gene (6 bases). Trimming pared 2 bases from V and 3 bases from J, leaving 17 bases between. The V gene's germline CDR1 is ENHRY and CDR2 SYGVKD. CDR3 length equals 16 residues. As DNA, the CDR3 is TGTGCCATCAGTGAGAGATACAGGGAAGGATACTACGAGCAGTACTTC. It codes for CAISERYREGYYEQYF.

This clonotype was counted many times. The chain employs TRBV7-2 and TRBJ2-7, with TRBD2 matching over 8 bases. With 2 bases clipped from V and 0 bases from J, the junction kept 6 bases outside the gene matches. Germline V gives CDR1 SGHTA, CDR2 FQGNSA. This CDR3 spans 16 amino acids. The CDR3 nucleotides read TGTGCCAGCAGCTTACAAGCTGGGACTAGCTCCTACGAGCAGTACTTC. Translating it yields CASSLQAGTSSYEQYF.

This clonotype has at least ten counts. V usage is TRBV2 and J usage is TRBJ1-3; tentatively, D is TRBD1 (5 bases). Trimming removed 0 bases at V and 5 bases at J, with 11 bases between. The CDR3 contains 15 residues. CDR1 and CDR2 from the germline V gene are SNHLY and FYNNEI. The CDR3 here is CASSEARAGRNTIYF. Here the CDR3 DNA reads TGTGCCAGCAGTGAAGCCCGAGCAGGGAGAAACACCATATATTTT.

The chain recombines TRBV20-1 with TRBJ2-5; 9 nucleotides agree with TRBD1. From germline, CDR1 is DFQATT and CDR2 SNEGSKA (reference sequence). The length of the CDR3 is 14 residues. V was clipped by 6 bases and J by 5 bases; unmatched bases: 10. CDR3 in DNA: TGCAGTGCCTACTGGACAGGGGCCAGGGAGACCCAGTACTTC. It encodes CSAYWTGARETQYF.

There are a few counts of this clonotype. The chain combines TRBV2 with TRBJ1-1; D is possibly TRBD1 (5 bases). The CDR3 loop spans 12 amino acids. V was trimmed by 6 bases and J by 0 bases, leaving 5 bases between them. Germline V CDR1 and CDR2: SNHLY, FYNNEI. The CDR3 bases are TGTGCCAGCAGGGGGGTGAACACTGAAGCTTTCTTT. Its protein product is CASRGVNTEAFF.

This clonotype was seen ten or more times. The chain employs TRBV6-1 and TRBJ1-2; a weak D match, TRBD1 (6 bases). The CDR3 sequence is 14 residues long. V lost 6 bases to trimming and J lost 8 bases, with 19 bases between them. Germline assignment: CDR1 MNHNS and CDR2 SASEGT. As DNA, the CDR3 is TGTGCCAGCAGCCTCACGACAGGCGCTGGCGGCTACACCTTC. Protein product: CASSLTTGAGGYTF.

In its sample, this clonotype was seen a few times. The rearrangement links TRBV7-2 to TRBJ2-5; unclear D gene. CDR3 length: 15 residues. Germline V gene sequence: CDR1 SGHTA, CDR2 FQGNSA. Trimming pared 5 bases from V and 5 bases from J, leaving 18 bases between. CDR3 DNA sequence: TGTGCCAGCAGCCCCGGACGGAGCTGGTTGGAGACCCAGTACTTC. Its translation is CASSPGRSWLETQYF. Variable domain in full (rest from reference TRBV7-2 and TRBJ2-5): GAGVSQSPSNKVTEKGKDVELRCDPISGHTALYWYRQSLGQGLEFLIYFQGNSAPDKSGLPSDRFSAERTGGSVSTLTIQRTQQEDSAVYLCASSPGRSWLETQYFGPGTRLLVL.

This clonotype is large. V usage is TRBV7-6 and J usage is TRBJ2-1, with 8 positions matching TRBD2. The length of the CDR3 is 16 residues. Germline assignment: CDR1 SGHVS and CDR2 FNYEAQ. Trimming took 5 bases from V and 2 from J; bases not matched to a gene: 8. This CDR3 is CASSASGREPYNEQFF. The DNA for the CDR3 is TGTGCCAGCAGCGCCAGCGGGAGAGAGCCCTACAATGAGCAGTTCTTC.

This clonotype was counted at least ten times. The V gene is TRBV19, the J gene TRBJ2-2, with a possible D match to TRBD2 (5 bases). The CDR3 is made up of 13 amino acids. Germline V lookup: CDR1 LNHDA, CDR2 SQIVND (reference sequence). Deletions cut 6 bases from V and 3 bases from J, with 8 bases between. CDR3 coding DNA: TGTGCCAGTAGAGAGCGGCACACCGGGGAGCTGTTTTTT. The encoded protein is CASRERHTGELFF.

Points on this clonotype: The junction and the germline gene differ at one end; a read error may be behind it. The chain recombines TRBV20-1 with TRBJ2-3; 9 nucleotides align to TRBD2. The CDR3 has 14 residues. Germline V gives CDR1 DFQATT, CDR2 SNEGSKA (reference sequence). The CDR3 reads CSAHVAGDADTRYF. Here the CDR3 DNA reads TGCAGTGCCCACGTAGCGGGAGACGCAGATACGCGGTATTTT.

This clonotype is categorized as medium-sized. The V gene is TRBV6-2 or TRBV6-3, the J gene TRBJ2-7; weak D call: TRBD1 (5 bases). The CDR3 has 13 residues. The germline gives CDR1 MNHEY, CDR2 SVGEGT. V shed 7 bases and J shed 5 bases, with 15 bases lying between them. In DNA form, the CDR3 reads TGTGCCAGCACCAGACCCCCAGGGAACGAGCAGTACTTC. It specifies CASTRPPGNEQYF.

This clonotype occurred many times. The rearrangement joins TRBV30 to TRBJ2-7; D not certain. Germline-derived CDR1 and CDR2 are GTSNPN and SVGIG (reference sequence). The CDR3 sequence is 12 residues long. V gave up 3 bases and J gave up 2 bases, with 8 bases separating them. CDR3 protein: CAWRYSPYEQYF. For the CDR3, the DNA is TGTGCCTGGAGGTACAGCCCCTACGAGCAGTACTTC.

Regarding this clonotype: Sequence at one end of the junction differs from germline and may be a read error. The chain couples TRBV6-4 to TRBJ2-1; 9 bases align to TRBD1. The CDR3 is made up of 13 amino acids. Germline CDR1 and CDR2: MRHNA and SNTAGT. The CDR3 region has the DNA TGTGCCAGCAGTGTGGACAGGGGTAATGAGCAGTTATTC. This sequence encodes CASSVDRGNEQLF.

This chain connects TRBV28 to TRBJ2-7; perhaps D is TRBD1 or TRBD2 (6 bases each). The CDR3 has 14 residues. The germline V gene has CDR1 MDHEN and CDR2 SYDVKM. The V end was cut by 6 bases, the J end by 1 base, with 13 bases between. Written as DNA, the CDR3 is TGTGCCAGCAGCCACGGGGGCGCGTCCTACGAGCAGTACTTC. It encodes CASSHGGASYEQYF. The complete variable domain, with remaining parts taken from reference TRBV28 and TRBJ2-7, reads DVKVTQSSRYLVKRTGEKVFLECVQDMDHENMFWYRQDPGLGLRLIYFSYDVKMKEKGDIPEGYSVSREKKERFSLILESASTNQTSMYLCASSHGGASYEQYFGPGTRLTVT.

Concerning this clonotype itself: At one boundary the junction diverges from the germline segment, which might be a read error. CDR3 in amino acids: CASSLGLAGGGTWELFF. The CDR3 DNA sequence: TGTGCCAGCAGCCTCGGACTAGCGGGAGGAGGCACCTGGGAGCTGTTTTTT. The rearrangement uses TRBV4-2 and TRBJ2-2; TRBD2 aligns across 14 bases. Germline V gene lookup returns CDR1 LGHNA and CDR2 YNFKEQ. CDR3 length: 17 amino acids.